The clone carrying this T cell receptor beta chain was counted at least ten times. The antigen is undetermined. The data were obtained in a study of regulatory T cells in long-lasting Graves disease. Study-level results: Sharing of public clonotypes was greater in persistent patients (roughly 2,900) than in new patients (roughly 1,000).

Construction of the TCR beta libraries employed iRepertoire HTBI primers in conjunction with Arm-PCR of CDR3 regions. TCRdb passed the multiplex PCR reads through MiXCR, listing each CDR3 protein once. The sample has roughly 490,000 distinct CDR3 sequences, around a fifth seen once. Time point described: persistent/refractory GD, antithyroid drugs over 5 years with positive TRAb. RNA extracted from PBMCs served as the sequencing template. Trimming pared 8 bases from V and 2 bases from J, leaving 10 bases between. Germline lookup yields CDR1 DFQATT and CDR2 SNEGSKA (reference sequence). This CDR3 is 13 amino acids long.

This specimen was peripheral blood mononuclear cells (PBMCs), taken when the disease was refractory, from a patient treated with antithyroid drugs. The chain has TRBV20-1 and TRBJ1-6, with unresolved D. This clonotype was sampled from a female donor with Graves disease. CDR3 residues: CSSHRPYNSPLHF. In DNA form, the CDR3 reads TGCAGTTCCCATAGGCCCTATAATTCACCCCTCCACTTT.